These 10 T cell receptor beta chains were sequenced from one sample in a study of cytomegalovirus exposure and HLA in healthy donors. A multiplex PCR was run with 60 Vbeta primers and 13 Jbeta primers. Profiled with immunoSEQ multiplex PCR; TCRdb holds only in-frame clones, not every one. The sample carries around 40,000 clones, approximately 80% recorded once. The sample consisted of PBMCs. These receptors all come from a man aged 25 to 40 in good health and CMV-seronegative.

To note about this clone: Germline is not matched at one junction end, which may reflect a read error. The chain is built from TRBV7-9 and TRBJ1-4, with D perhaps matching TRBD1 (6 bases). Germline CDR1 SEHNR, CDR2 FQNEAQ (reference sequence). This CDR3 has 15 amino acids. The CDR3 sequence is CSSSLAAQGMEKLFF. As DNA, the CDR3 is TGTTCCAGCAGCTTAGCCGCCCAGGGGATGGAAAAACTGTTTTTT.

Points on this clone: The sample carries other DNA sequences with the same CDR3. The rearrangement joins TRBV19 to TRBJ1-4; D remains unclear. Germline V gives CDR1 LNHDA, CDR2 SQIVND (reference sequence). The V and J ends lost 6 bases and 8 bases respectively, with 10 bases between them. The CDR3 is made up of 12 amino acids. The CDR3 DNA reads TGTGCCAGTAGGACCCAGGCGGAAAAACTGTTTTTT. It encodes CASRTQAEKLFF.

The chain recombines TRBV9 with TRBJ2-3; TRBD2 matches at 14 bases. Germline loops: CDR1 SGDLS, CDR2 YYNGEE. With 7 bases clipped from V and 4 bases from J, the junction kept 8 bases outside the gene matches. This CDR3 contains 16 residues. The CDR3 DNA sequence: TGTGCCAGCTCGAAAGGGACTAGCGGGAGTGCAGATACGCAGTATTTT. It codes for CASSKGTSGSADTQYF.

V is TRBV29-1 and J is TRBJ2-1; 8 bases fit TRBD2. The V gene end was trimmed by 7 bases and the J gene end by 5 bases; junction bases not matched to a gene: 10. CDR3 length equals 14 residues. The germline gives CDR1 SQVTM, CDR2 ANQGSEA. The DNA of the CDR3 is TGCAGCGCCCTGGGACTAGTCCTCAACAATGAGCAGTTCTTC. Protein sequence: CSALGLVLNNEQFF.

The chain couples TRBV13 to TRBJ2-6; perhaps TRBD1 as D (6 bases). Trimming cost V 3 bases and J 1 base, with 13 bases left between them. Germline CDR1 PRHDT, CDR2 FYEKMQ (reference sequence). The CDR3 spans 17 residues. The DNA for the CDR3 is TGTGCCAGCAGCTTCAACAGGGCGGTTTCTGGGGCCAACGTCCTGACTTTC. It encodes CASSFNRAVSGANVLTF.

The chain has TRBV11-3 and TRBJ2-5; tentatively, D is TRBD2 (7 bases). The CDR3 length is 16 residues. The V and J ends lost 5 bases and 1 base respectively, with 17 bases between them. Germline V gene data show CDR1 as SGHNT and CDR2 as YENEEA. This chain's CDR3 is CASSAGGGGAQETQYF. The CDR3 coding sequence is TGTGCCAGCAGCGCCGGGGGAGGGGGGGCCCAAGAGACCCAGTACTTC.

J is TRBJ2-2 and V is TRBV7-6; tentative D call: TRBD2 (6 bases). Germline CDR1 reads SGHVS; CDR2 reads FNYEAQ. The V gene lost 4 bases and the J gene lost 3 bases, with 12 bases spanning the gap. CDR3 length equals 15 residues. The CDR3 DNA sequence: TGTGCCAGCAGCTCTAGCGAATTATACACCGGGGAGCTGTTTTTT. Amino acids: CASSSSELYTGELFF.

The gene calls are TRBV6-1 and TRBJ2-1; 8 bases align to TRBD2. Per germline, CDR1 MNHNS and CDR2 SASEGT. Trimming took 6 bases from V and 4 from J; bases not matched to a gene: 5. This CDR3 region has 14 residues. The CDR3 protein is CASRVAGNYNEQFF. In nucleotides, the CDR3 is TGTGCCAGCAGGGTAGCGGGAAATTACAATGAGCAGTTCTTC.

This clone has a handful of counts. J is TRBJ2-7 and V is TRBV25-1; a weak D match, TRBD1 (5 bases). V was cut by 2 bases and J by 7 bases, with 9 bases left in between. This CDR3 has 12 residues. Germline-derived CDR1 and CDR2 are MGHDK and SYGVNS. This CDR3 is CASSEPNREQYF. For the CDR3, the DNA is TGTGCCAGCAGTGAACCCAACAGGGAGCAGTACTTC.

The chain has TRBV27 and TRBJ2-3, with D possibly matching TRBD2 (6 bases). This CDR3 has 18 residues. Trimming shortened V by 6 bases and J by 2 bases, and 24 bases separated the two germline ends. Per germline, CDR1 MNHEY and CDR2 SMNVEV (reference sequence). In DNA form, the CDR3 reads TGTGCCAGCAGGGGGAGCGGGTCTCTTGGAGGGTCCACAGATACGCAGTATTTT. Its protein is CASRGSGSLGGSTDTQYF.